A single sample gave rise to the 22 T cell receptor beta chains below, sequenced in a study of blood T cells in healthy people across ages (dated by TCRdb to the mid-2010s). Preparation of the library involved 5' RACE. Sequenced on an Illumina HiSeq 2500. A second 7 to 11 cycle PCR used a sample-barcoded 5' primer and a J-beta primer mix. TCRdb reanalyzed the raw reads on its own, using fastp at Q25 for trimming and MiXCR for clone calling, and kept in-frame beta chains. Duplicate CDR3 protein sequences are folded into a single record with the most common DNA and genes. Here the sample has about 970,000 distinct CDR3 sequences; roughly half occur a single time. About a fifth of the sample rests with the top ten. Sequenced material: blood. Receptors were obtained from a woman between 55 and 75 years old in good health.

V is TRBV6-5 and J is TRBJ1-6; 8 positions match TRBD1. The CDR3 runs 14 residues. J was trimmed by 9 bases and V by 6 bases; bases with no gene match: 7. Germline loops: CDR1 MNHEY, CDR2 SVGAGI. CDR3 bases: TGTGCCAGCAGAAGACAGGGGTTAAGTTCACCCCTCCACTTT. Protein sequence: CASRRQGLSSPLHF.

The chain uses TRBV12-3 or TRBV12-4 and TRBJ1-2; D unclear. V was cut by 4 bases and J by 0 bases, with 15 bases left in between. This CDR3 has 16 amino acids. CDR3 in DNA: TGTGCCAGCAGTTCAAATTTAGGAAGCCCTAACTATGGCTACACCTTC. This gives the protein CASSSNLGSPNYGYTF.

This clonotype turned up a few times. The chain employs TRBV6-2 or TRBV6-3 and TRBJ2-7; TRBD1 matches at 7 bases. V was clipped by 4 bases and J by 0 bases; unmatched bases: 9. Germline lookup yields CDR1 MNHEY and CDR2 SVGEGT. The CDR3 covers 16 residues. Written as DNA, the CDR3 is TGTGCCAGCAGTTCAGCAGGGACAGCAGTCTCCTACGAGCAGTACTTC. Residues: CASSSAGTAVSYEQYF.

The J gene is TRBJ2-7, the V gene TRBV12-3 or TRBV12-4, with 8 nucleotides matching TRBD2. CDR3 length: 14 amino acids. The V and J ends lost 4 bases and 3 bases, in that order; junction bases with no gene match: 5. CDR3 nucleotide sequence: TGTGCCAGCAGTTCCCACGGGAGGGACTACGAGCAGTACTTC. Translated: CASSSHGRDYEQYF.

A few counts support this clonotype. This sequence joins TRBV6-4 and TRBJ2-6, with TRBD1 as a possible D gene (5 bases). Trimming removed 4 bases from V and 0 bases from J, with 10 bases in between. The CDR3 has 16 amino acids. Germline V gives CDR1 MRHNA, CDR2 SNTAGT. DNA of the CDR3: TGTGCCAGCAGTGGGGGCCAGGGCTCTGGGGCCAACGTCCTGACTTTC. This encodes CASSGGQGSGANVLTF.

V is TRBV5-1 and J is TRBJ2-3, with 7 nucleotides matching TRBD2. V was clipped by 3 bases and J by 4 bases; unmatched bases: 8. CDR1 and CDR2 from the germline V gene are SGHRS and YFSETQ. This CDR3 has 15 residues. As DNA, the CDR3 is TGCGCCAGCAGCTCGGGACTAATCTCCCCAGATACGCAGTATTTT. It encodes CASSSGLISPDTQYF. The variable domain in full, with the rest retrieved from reference TRBV5-1 and TRBJ2-3, is KAGVTQTPRYLIKTRGQQVTLSCSPISGHRSVSWYQQTPGQGLQFLFEYFSETQRNKGNFPGRFSGRQFSNSRSEMNVSTLELGDSALYLCASSSGLISPDTQYFGPGTRLTVL.

The V gene is TRBV6-5, the J gene TRBJ2-7; 8 bases map to TRBD2. Trimming took 4 bases from V and 6 from J; bases not matched to a gene: 5. Germline V gene data show CDR1 as MNHEY and CDR2 as SVGAGI. The CDR3 totals 13 residues. CDR3 sequence reads: CASSFGRGGEQYF. CDR3 bases: TGTGCCAGCAGTTTCGGGAGGGGAGGCGAGCAGTACTTC.

This rearrangement joins TRBV20-1 to TRBJ2-7; 9 bases are a match to TRBD1. CDR1 DFQATT and CDR2 SNEGSKA come from the germline V gene (reference sequence). V lost 5 bases, J lost 12 bases, and 17 bases stayed unmatched. The CDR3 is 14 residues long. In nucleotides, the CDR3 is TGCAGTGCTCCCCTTCGGACAGGGGAAGAGACCCGGTACTTC. It is translated as CSAPLRTGEETRYF.

The rearrangement joins TRBV6-6 to TRBJ2-7; 9 bases are shared with TRBD1. Trimming removed 8 bases from V and 4 bases from J; junction bases left unmatched: 9. Germline CDR1 and CDR2: MNHNY and SVGAGI (reference sequence). This CDR3 has 14 amino acids. This CDR3 reads CASCWGTGFYEQYF. The DNA of the CDR3 is TGTGCCAGCTGTTGGGGGACAGGGTTTTACGAGCAGTACTTC.

The chain carries TRBV28 and TRBJ2-5, with 12 bases that match TRBD2. Germline values: CDR1 MDHEN, CDR2 SYDVKM. After removal of 5 bases from V and 11 bases from J, the junction contained 15 bases not matched to a gene. The CDR3 runs 16 residues. The chain's CDR3 is CASSPSLAGGPGEQYF. The CDR3 nucleotides read TGTGCCAGCAGTCCCTCTCTAGCGGGAGGGCCTGGGGAGCAGTACTTC.

The chain employs TRBV12-3 or TRBV12-4 and TRBJ2-1, with 8 bases lining up with TRBD2. Trimming removed 5 bases from V and 14 bases from J; junction bases left unmatched: 11. CDR3 length: 13 amino acids. CDR3 region: CASSPGAGGREFF. The DNA of the CDR3 is TGTGCCAGCAGTCCCGGCGCGGGAGGCCGCGAGTTCTTC.

Of note for this clonotype: A read error may explain this, as a much larger clone is one base away. This chain uses TRBV7-2 with TRBJ1-4; TRBD1 is a possible D gene (6 bases). The V gene lost 2 bases and the J gene lost 5 bases, with 12 bases spanning the gap. Germline V gene sequence: CDR1 SGHTA, CDR2 FQGNSA. The CDR3 runs 15 residues. The CDR3 sequence: CASSLRGGRNEKLFF. The CDR3 region has the DNA TGTGCCAGCAGCTTACGGGGGGGGCGCAATGAAAAACTGTTTTTT.

The genes are TRBV14 and TRBJ2-7; D gene ambiguous. V was clipped by 4 bases and J by 2 bases, with 12 bases between them. CDR3 length: 14 residues. From germline, CDR1 is SGHDN and CDR2 FVKESK. CDR3 residues: CASSRLPPPYEQYF. The CDR3 coding sequence is TGTGCCAGCAGCCGCCTGCCACCTCCCTACGAGCAGTACTTC. The variable domain in full, completed from reference TRBV14 and TRBJ2-7, reads EAGVTQFPSHSVIEKGQTVTLRCDPISGHDNLYWYRRVMGKEIKFLLHFVKESKQDESGMPNNRFLAERTGGTYSTLKVQPAELEDSGVYFCASSRLPPPYEQYFGPGTRLTVT.

The chain uses TRBV16 and TRBJ2-5, with a tentative D call TRBD1 (6 bases). This CDR3 is 13 amino acids long. The germline gives CDR1 KGHSY, CDR2 FQNENV. V was pared by 11 bases and J by 1 base, with 14 bases between. In DNA, the CDR3 is TGTGCCGCCGTTCGGGACATCCAAGAGACCCAGTACTTC. This encodes CAAVRDIQETQYF.

This clonotype has just one count. The CDR3: CASSVPGTNTGELFF. In nucleotides, the CDR3 is TGTGCCAGCAGTGTACCGGGAACTAACACCGGGGAGCTGTTTTTT. The chain couples TRBV28 to TRBJ2-2; TRBD2 might be the D (5 bases). CDR1 MDHEN and CDR2 SYDVKM come from the germline V gene. This CDR3 has 15 residues. Trimming pared 5 bases from V and 2 bases from J, leaving 12 bases between.

This clonotype was observed a single time. The junction departs from the called germline gene at one end, perhaps through a read error. The chain recombines TRBV15 with TRBJ1-2; D is uncertain. Germline V gene data show CDR1 as LNHNV and CDR2 as YYDKDF (reference sequence). This CDR3 region has 13 residues. In DNA form, the CDR3 reads TGTACCACCAGCAGAGATCCTGGATATGGCTACACCTTC. Residues: CTTSRDPGYGYTF.

V gene TRBV20-1 combines with J gene TRBJ2-7; the match to TRBD2 covers 7 bases. The CDR3 is 14 residues long. CDR1 is DFQATT, CDR2 SNEGSKA, per germline (reference sequence). V shed 0 bases, J shed 10 bases, and the junction held 12 bases outside the gene matches. This chain's CDR3 is CSARELAAAGEQYF. DNA for the CDR3: TGCAGTGCTAGAGAGCTAGCGGCCGCTGGAGAACAGTACTTC.

The J gene is TRBJ2-1, the V gene TRBV4-2; 9 nucleotides line up with TRBD2. The V gene end was trimmed by 2 bases and the J gene end by 0 bases; junction bases not matched to a gene: 5. Per the germline V gene, CDR1 is LGHNA and CDR2 is YNFKEQ. The CDR3 contains 17 residues. CDR3 nucleotide sequence: TGTGCCAGCAGCCAAACTAGCGGGTCTTACTCCTACAATGAGCAGTTCTTC. Its protein is CASSQTSGSYSYNEQFF.

This chain connects TRBV29-1 to TRBJ2-1, with D maybe TRBD2 (6 bases). The CDR3 loop spans 15 amino acids. The V end was cut by 4 bases, the J end by 1 base, with 14 bases between. The V gene's germline CDR1 is SQVTM and CDR2 ANQGSEA. This CDR3 is CSVGQYGSSYNEQFF. CDR3 DNA sequence: TGCAGCGTTGGACAGTACGGGAGTTCCTACAATGAGCAGTTCTTC.

This chain connects TRBV28 to TRBJ1-2, with D possibly being TRBD1 (6 bases). Germline CDR1 MDHEN, CDR2 SYDVKM. V dropped 3 bases and J dropped 6 bases, with 23 bases sitting between them. CDR3 size: 17 residues. CDR3: CASSFDGGANRDHGYTF. In nucleotides, the CDR3 is TGTGCCAGCAGTTTCGATGGCGGAGCCAACAGGGACCATGGCTACACCTTC.

DNA for the CDR3: TGCAGCGTATACAGGGGCTCCGGGGAGCTGTTTTTT. It translates to CSVYRGSGELFF. The chain joins TRBV29-1 to TRBJ2-2; TRBD1 matches at 7 bases. V lost 6 bases and J lost 6; bases outside the gene matches: 4. The germline V gene has CDR1 SQVTM and CDR2 ANQGSEA. The CDR3 totals 12 residues.

The chain links TRBV7-2 to TRBJ2-5; no clear D. CDR3 length: 14 amino acids. Trimming pared 5 bases from V and 11 bases from J, leaving 21 bases between. Germline CDR1 SGHTA, CDR2 FQGNSA. The CDR3 coding sequence is TGTGCCAGCAGCCACGGTGTCGGCAACAATGAGCAGTACTTC. It translates to CASSHGVGNNEQYF.